The 6 T cell receptor beta chains below all came from one sample that was sequenced in a study of blood T cell repertoires in COVID-19 (dated by TCRdb to 2020 to 2021). To prepare the library, the immunoSEQ multiplex PCR assay was applied. The immuneACCESS repertoire file appears here via TCRdb, limited to in-frame rearrangements. These files lack a portion of the clones; in checked studies, under half of the deficit traces to unresolved V genes, and the cause of the others is not known. This sample gives about 300,000 clones in total; 86% of them show up just once. The biggest ten clones account for about 4.2% of the sample. The sequenced material came from PBMCs or T cells enriched from blood (not recorded which). Source of these receptors: a man between 25 and 39 years old who had recovered from COVID-19.

In its sample, this clone was seen once. CDR3 nucleotides: TGCGCCAGCAGTTTCCCGGGGGGGCCCCGGTCTAGCACAGATACGCAGTATTTT. Translation gives CASSFPGGPRSSTDTQYF. The V call is TRBV5-1, the J call TRBJ2-3; 8 positions agree with TRBD2. Germline CDR1 SGHRS, CDR2 YFSETQ. J gave up 0 bases and V 5 bases, and 14 bases lay outside the gene matches. The CDR3 covers 18 residues. The full variable domain, with the rest looked up from reference TRBV5-1 and TRBJ2-3, is KAGVTQTPRYLIKTRGQQVTLSCSPISGHRSVSWYQQTPGQGLQFLFEYFSETQRNKGNFPGRFSGRQFSNSRSEMNVSTLELGDSALYLCASSFPGGPRSSTDTQYFGPGTRLTVL.

V and J are TRBV18 and TRBJ2-5; TRBD1 is a possible D gene (6 bases). V dropped 4 bases and J dropped 2 bases, with 8 bases sitting between them. The CDR3 consists of 13 residues. The germline V gene has CDR1 KGHSH and CDR2 LQKENI. The CDR3 sequence: CASSQTGQETQYF. CDR3 bases: TGTGCCAGCTCACAGACAGGTCAAGAGACCCAGTACTTC.

This clone has a single count. The chain carries TRBV5-1 and TRBJ2-1; TRBD2 might be the D (5 bases). The CDR3 runs to 13 residues. The germline V and J ends were trimmed by 7 bases and 4 bases, with 12 bases remaining between them. Per the germline V gene, CDR1 is SGHRS and CDR2 is YFSETQ. The CDR3 sequence is CASRTQDYNEQFF. The CDR3 DNA reads TGCGCCAGCCGGACTCAAGATTACAATGAGCAGTTCTTC.

The chain employs TRBV7-9 and TRBJ2-3; D gene uncertain. The CDR3 runs to 16 residues. V lost 5 bases and J lost 8, with 23 bases in between. The germline CDR1 and CDR2 sequences are SEHNR and FQNEAQ (reference sequence). The CDR3 sequence is CASSTIGRSQLVTQYF. In nucleotides, the CDR3 is TGTGCCAGCAGCACTATCGGCAGATCCCAGCTTGTTACGCAGTATTTT.

The chain employs TRBV28 and TRBJ2-6, with D maybe TRBD2 (5 bases). CDR3 length: 18 residues. The germline CDR1 and CDR2 sequences are MDHEN and SYDVKM. V was trimmed by 6 bases and J by 0 bases, leaving 18 bases between them. The CDR3 region is CASSIAPGTRSGANVLTF. The DNA of the CDR3 is TGTGCCAGCAGCATAGCGCCGGGAACCCGCTCTGGGGCCAACGTCCTGACTTTC.

The J gene is TRBJ1-4, the V gene TRBV5-1; D is unclear. Trimming took off 0 bases at V and 10 bases at J, with 10 bases between the two ends. This CDR3 region has 13 residues. The germline V gene encodes CDR1 SGHRS and CDR2 YFSETQ. The CDR3 DNA follows: TGCGCCAGCAGCTTGGAGCCCCGAGGAAAACTGTTTTTT. This encodes CASSLEPRGKLFF.